This T cell receptor (beta chain) was captured by sequencing in a study of blood T cell repertoires in COVID-19. As to this clone: This same CDR3 is encoded by further DNA sequences in the sample.

CDR1 and CDR2 (germline): LGHNA, YNFKEQ. This CDR3 contains 13 residues. V was shortened by 0 bases and J by 1 base, with 4 bases between the two germline ends. The protocol was immunoSEQ multiplex PCR, while the TCRdb copy is restricted to in-frame clones and leaves out a portion. The sample consists of approximately 170,000 clones, approximately 79% of them appearing once. V usage is TRBV4-2 and J usage is TRBJ2-7; D gene unclear. The clonotype originates from a woman older than 75 with acute or convalescent COVID-19. The sequencing sample was made of peripheral blood. DNA for the CDR3: TGTGCCAGCAGCCAAGACAGGTCCTACGAGCAGTACTTC. Protein product: CASSQDRSYEQYF.